Listed below are T cell receptor beta chains from one sample, sequenced in a study of tumor and adjacent non-tumor tissue in lung cancer. TCRdb reprocessed the multiplex PCR reads with MiXCR, giving one entry per CDR3 protein. The repertoire holds about 200,000 distinct CDR3 sequences, with approximately 74% as singletons. Input material: lung tumor tissue. Receptors were obtained from a man in his 60s with non-small cell lung cancer. CDR3s include the opening cysteine and the closing phenylalanine or tryptophan. D genes are given only for firm matches. Some rows have no size entry. The others give once, few or many, or a class for an expanded clone.

d_call,clone_size,v_call,j_call,cdr3_nt,cdr3_aa
-,few,TRBV20-1,TRBJ1-4,TGCAGTGCTGTCATACAGGAAAAACTGTTTTTT,CSAVIQEKLFF
-,-,TRBV19,TRBJ1-5,TGTGCCAGTAGTATTGAAGGCAACTGGGATCAGCCCCAGCATTTT,CASSIEGNWDQPQHF
-,-,TRBV11-2,TRBJ1-1,TGTGCCTGCAGCTTGGGGCAAGGAGAGAAAGCTTTCTTT,CACSLGQGEKAFF
-,-,TRBV11-1,TRBJ1-2,TGTGCCAGCAGCTTGGACATGATCAACAGGAGCTATGGCTACATCTTC,CASSLDMINRSYGYIF
TRBD2,once,TRBV11-2,TRBJ2-7,TGTGACAGCAGCTTACTAGCGGGAGGGCCGTACGAGCAGTACTTC,CDSSLLAGGPYEQYF
TRBD1,-,TRBV6-2/TRBV6-3,TRBJ1-1,TGTGCCAGTAGTTACTCGAGTCAGGGGGCGCATGAAGCTTTCTTT,CASSYSSQGAHEAFF
TRBD1,-,TRBV20-1,TRBJ1-1,TGTAGTGTGCTGGGACAGGGTTTTCGAGAAGCTTTCTTT,CSVLGQGFREAFF
TRBD1,-,TRBV6-1,TRBJ2-1,TGTGCCAGCAACCGGATACGACAGGGGTGCAATGAGCAGTTCTTC,CASNRIRQGCNEQFF
-,once,TRBV6-2/TRBV6-3,TRBJ2-7,TGTGCCAGCACCACCAGGACCCACAGCTCCTACGATCAGTACTTC,CASTTRTHSSYDQYF
-,-,TRBV4-3,TRBJ1-4,TGCGCCAGCAGACAAGCAAGGGGGAGAGGTGAAAAACTGTTTTTT,CASRQARGRGEKLFF
-,-,TRBV11-3,TRBJ1-1,TGTGCCAGCAGCTTGAGTCTAGGGGCGGGTACTGAAGCTTTCTTT,CASSLSLGAGTEAFF
TRBD1,many,TRBV12-3/TRBV12-4,TRBJ2-7,TGTGCCAGCACCTCGGACAGGGGACCCTACGAGCAGTACTTC,CASTSDRGPYEQYF
-,-,TRBV4-2,TRBJ1-6,TGTGTCAGCAGCCAAGAAGGGGGGGGTGGCTCACTCCTCCACTTT,CVSSQEGGGGSLLHF
-,-,TRBV6-6,TRBJ1-1,TGTGGCAGCAATTGGGGGCCCATGAACACTGAAGTTTTCTTT,CGSNWGPMNTEVFF
TRBD1,-,TRBV28,TRBJ1-2,TGTGCCAGCAGTTTTTATAGGACAGGGGGATTGGGGGAGTATGGCTACACCTTC,CASSFYRTGGLGEYGYTF